Listed here are 13 T cell receptor beta chains from one sample, sequenced in a study of T cells in Graves' hyperthyroidism and ophthalmopathy. Amplification yielded TCR beta CDR3 regions, with RNA transcripts as the source. First-round RT-PCR targeting the TCR CDR3 was performed with the HTBI primer set. From the multiplex PCR reads, TCRdb called clonotypes with MiXCR, one entry per CDR3 protein. This sample has 550,000 to 700,000 distinct CDR3 sequences, with around 42% found just once. Sequenced sample: peripheral blood or thyroid tissue (not recorded which). These receptor sequences come from an adult woman with Graves' disease, either hyperthyroidism or ophthalmopathy (not recorded which).

This clonotype turned up a few times. The chain has TRBV7-6 and TRBJ1-5; D is ambiguous. Between the trimmed V and J ends, which lost 4 bases and 6 bases, there was a span of 13 bases. Per the germline V gene, CDR1 is SGHVS and CDR2 is FNYEAQ. CDR3 length equals 14 residues. The CDR3 sequence: CASSSSRGRQPQHF. The CDR3 nucleotides are TGTGCCAGCAGCTCCTCGCGGGGTCGTCAGCCCCAGCATTTT.

This clonotype was counted ten times or more. The chain is built from TRBV5-6 and TRBJ2-5, with 9 bases identical to TRBD2. Germline V gene data show CDR1 as SGHDT and CDR2 as YYEEEE. This CDR3 is 15 amino acids long. V lost 3 bases and J lost 4; bases outside the gene matches: 7. The CDR3 coding sequence is TGTGCCAGCAGCTGGAGGACTAGCGATGCAGAGACCCAGTACTTC. Its protein product is CASSWRTSDAETQYF.

The V call is TRBV10-3, the J call TRBJ2-5; D is perhaps TRBD1 or TRBD2 (5 bases each). Germline V gene lookup returns CDR1 ENHRY and CDR2 SYGVKD. The V end was cut by 4 bases, the J end by 9 bases, with 12 bases between. The CDR3 loop spans 12 amino acids. The CDR3 DNA reads as TGTGCCATCAGTGGGGGGTTACAGCCCCAGTACTTC. Translated, it gives CAISGGLQPQYF.

Many counts were recorded for this clonotype. The chain joins TRBV5-1 to TRBJ2-2; 9 bases fit TRBD1. J gave up 5 bases and V 0 bases, and 2 bases lay outside the gene matches. Germline loops: CDR1 SGHRS, CDR2 YFSETQ. The CDR3 loop spans 15 amino acids. CDR3 loop: CASSLGDRETGELFF. The CDR3 nucleotides read TGCGCCAGCAGCTTGGGGGACAGGGAAACCGGGGAGCTGTTTTTT.

The sample holds a few counts of this clonotype. The chain recombines TRBV10-3 with TRBJ1-4, with D unresolved. This CDR3 is 15 amino acids long. V was pared by 2 bases and J by 5 bases, with 12 bases between. Germline CDR1 reads ENHRY; CDR2 reads SYGVKD. The CDR3 nucleotides are TGTGCCATCAGTGAGGAGGCAGCGTCAAATGAAAAACTGTTTTTT. It encodes CAISEEAASNEKLFF.

The chain has TRBV2 and TRBJ2-7; 10 nucleotides match TRBD1. After removal of 4 bases from V and 7 bases from J, the junction contained 16 bases not matched to a gene. This CDR3 is 17 amino acids long. Germline V lookup: CDR1 SNHLY, CDR2 FYNNEI. The CDR3 protein is CASSAPGSGQGLYEQYF. The CDR3 DNA follows: TGTGCCAGCAGTGCTCCCGGGTCGGGACAGGGGTTGTATGAGCAGTACTTC.

This clonotype was observed at least ten times. The chain links TRBV6-5 to TRBJ1-3; D is perhaps TRBD1 (6 bases). From germline, CDR1 is MNHEY and CDR2 SVGAGI. This CDR3 is built from 15 residues. Trimming shortened V by 6 bases and J by 0 bases, and 12 bases separated the two germline ends. The CDR3 DNA reads as TGTGCCAGCAGCTCTGGACAGCTCTCTGGAAACACCATATATTTT. It is translated as CASSSGQLSGNTIYF.

The gene calls are TRBV7-9 and TRBJ2-5, with D tentatively TRBD1 (6 bases). The V gene's germline CDR1 is SEHNR and CDR2 FQNEAQ (reference sequence). The CDR3 is made up of 14 amino acids. Between the trimmed V and J ends, which lost 5 bases and 4 bases, there was a span of 14 bases. The CDR3 DNA reads as TGTGCCAGCAGCATGAAACAGGGATTAGAGACCCAGTACTTC. It is translated as CASSMKQGLETQYF. Full variable domain (outside the CDR3, taken from reference TRBV7-9 and TRBJ2-5): DTGVSQNPRHKITKRGQNVTFRCDPISEHNRLYWYRQTLGQGPEFLTYFQNEAQLEKSRLLSDRFSAERPKGSFSTLEIQRTEQGDSAMYLCASSMKQGLETQYFGPGTRLLVL.

Points on this clonotype: A read error may be the cause here, since a much bigger clone is one base away. The chain uses TRBV4-1 and TRBJ2-7; possibly TRBD1 or TRBD2 for D (5 bases each). Per germline, CDR1 MGHRA and CDR2 YSYEKL. The CDR3 covers 14 residues. CDR3 DNA: TGCGCCGGCAGCCTAAACCGGGACGGTGACGAGCAGTACTTC. Its protein product is CAGSLNRDGDEQYF.

The table lists this clonotype with many counts. The chain recombines TRBV13 with TRBJ2-7, with D hard to call. Germline lookup yields CDR1 PRHDT and CDR2 FYEKMQ (reference sequence). This CDR3 has 14 amino acids. V was cut by 5 bases and J by 0 bases, with 11 bases left in between. The DNA for the CDR3 is TGTGCCAGCAGCGTCGGACGGAACTCCTACGAGCAGTACTTC. Translation: CASSVGRNSYEQYF.

This rearrangement joins TRBV2 to TRBJ2-7, with TRBD1 identical over 10 bases. The CDR3 length is 14 residues. Germline assignment: CDR1 SNHLY and CDR2 FYNNEI. J lost 7 bases, V lost 5 bases, and 8 bases had no gene match. CDR3 bases: TGTGCCAGCAGTACCGATGGACAGGGGGATGAGCAGTACTTC. It is translated as CASSTDGQGDEQYF.

The chain recombines TRBV20-1 with TRBJ1-1, with TRBD1 matching 8 bases. With 8 bases clipped from V and 3 bases from J, the junction kept 8 bases outside the gene matches. The CDR3 totals 13 residues. Germline V gene sequence: CDR1 DFQATT, CDR2 SNEGSKA (reference sequence). The CDR3 protein is CSPRADRDTEAFF. The CDR3 coding sequence is TGCAGTCCCCGCGCGGACAGGGACACTGAAGCTTTCTTT.

The chain joins TRBV14 to TRBJ2-7; D possibly corresponds to TRBD2 (6 bases). The germline V gene has CDR1 SGHDN and CDR2 FVKESK. The length of the CDR3 is 15 residues. Between the trimmed V and J ends, which lost 1 base and 2 bases, there was a span of 12 bases. The CDR3 spells CASSQGAGRAYEQYF. The CDR3 DNA follows: TGTGCCAGCAGCCAAGGAGCGGGCAGGGCCTACGAGCAGTACTTC.